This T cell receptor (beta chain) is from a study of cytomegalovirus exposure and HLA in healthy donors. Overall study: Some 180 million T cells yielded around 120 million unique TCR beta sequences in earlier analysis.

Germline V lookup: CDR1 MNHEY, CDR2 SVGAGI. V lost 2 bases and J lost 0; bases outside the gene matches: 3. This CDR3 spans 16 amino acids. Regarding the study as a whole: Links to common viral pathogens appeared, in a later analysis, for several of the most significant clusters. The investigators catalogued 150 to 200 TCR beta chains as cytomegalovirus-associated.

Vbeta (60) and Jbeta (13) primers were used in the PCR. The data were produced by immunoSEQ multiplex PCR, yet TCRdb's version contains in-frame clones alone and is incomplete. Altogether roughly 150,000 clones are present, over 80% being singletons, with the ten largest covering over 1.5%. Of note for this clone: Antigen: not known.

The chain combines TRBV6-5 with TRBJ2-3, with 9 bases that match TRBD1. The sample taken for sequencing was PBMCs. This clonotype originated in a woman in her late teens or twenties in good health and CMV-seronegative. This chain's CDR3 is CASSYGTGHSTDTQYF. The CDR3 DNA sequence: TGTGCCAGCAGTTACGGGACAGGGCACAGCACAGATACGCAGTATTTT.